What follows are 21 T cell receptor beta chains derived from one specimen sequenced in a study of blood T cell repertoires in COVID-19 (dated by TCRdb to between 2020 and 2021). Library construction relied on the immunoSEQ multiplex PCR assay. TCRdb re-hosts the immuneACCESS table, in-frame sequences only. Its copies lack some clones; in the studies checked, an unresolved V gene accounts for under half of them, and the cause for the rest is not known. Recorded for this sample are 210,000 or so clones; under 90% of them occurred a single time. About a sixth of the sample comes from the top ten. The sequencing input was peripheral blood. These receptors originate from a woman older than 75 with active or convalescent COVID-19.

This sequence joins TRBV6-1 and TRBJ1-2, with D unresolved. The CDR3 has 16 residues. Germline CDR1 and CDR2: MNHNS and SASEGT. V dropped 3 bases and J dropped 4 bases, with 18 bases sitting between them. For the CDR3, the DNA is TGTGCCAGCAGTGACACGGTCCTATCTCCTTCCTATGGCTACACCTTC. Amino acid sequence: CASSDTVLSPSYGYTF.

This clone appeared a single time. The chain recombines TRBV6-5 with TRBJ2-3; tentative D call: TRBD2 (5 bases). CDR3 length equals 13 residues. V was cut by 7 bases and J by 0 bases, with 8 bases left in between. Germline CDR1 and CDR2: MNHEY and SVGAGI. The CDR3 protein is CASTGISTDTQYF. CDR3 coding DNA: TGTGCCAGCACCGGGATCAGCACAGATACGCAGTATTTT.

The chain carries TRBV18 and TRBJ1-2, with D possibly matching TRBD1 (5 bases). The germline CDR1 and CDR2 sequences are KGHSH and LQKENI. The V gene lost 4 bases and the J gene lost 2 bases, with 11 bases spanning the gap. There are 14 residues in the CDR3. CDR3 sequence: CASSLPDKNYGYTF. The DNA for the CDR3 is TGTGCCAGCTCACTCCCGGACAAGAACTATGGCTACACCTTC.

This clone was observed once. The chain joins TRBV18 to TRBJ2-1, with 7 bases matching TRBD2. Germline trimming cut 2 bases from V and 8 bases from J; bases unmatched to any gene: 6. The CDR3 contains 14 residues. Germline-derived CDR1 and CDR2 are KGHSH and LQKENI. The CDR3 DNA sequence: TGTGCCAGCTCACCAGGGACTGCGGGAGATGAGCAGTTCTTC. It yields the protein CASSPGTAGDEQFF.

The chain links TRBV18 to TRBJ2-5; weak D call: TRBD2 (7 bases). Trimming removed 1 base from V and 1 base from J, with 10 bases in between. The CDR3 runs 15 residues. In germline, CDR1 is KGHSH, CDR2 LQKENI. As DNA, the CDR3 is TGTGCCAGCTCACCACAGGGAGGGGGCCAAGAGACCCAGTACTTC. It translates to CASSPQGGGQETQYF.

J is TRBJ2-1 and V is TRBV18; 8 bases agree with TRBD2. This CDR3 has 17 residues. Germline CDR1 and CDR2: KGHSH and LQKENI. V shed 9 bases and J 0 bases; nucleotides not matched to a gene: 13. CDR3 nucleotide sequence: TGTGCCAGTTCTCCCAAAGTGGGGACTAGCTCCTACAATGAGCAGTTCTTC. It encodes CASSPKVGTSSYNEQFF.

The rearrangement links TRBV28 to TRBJ2-7; 12 bases line up with TRBD2. Germline-derived CDR1 and CDR2 are MDHEN and SYDVKM. The CDR3 length is 16 residues. J was trimmed by 4 bases and V by 5 bases; bases with no gene match: 9. This CDR3 is CASSETSGGFGYEQYF. The CDR3 coding sequence is TGTGCCAGCAGTGAGACTAGCGGGGGCTTCGGATACGAGCAGTACTTC. The full variable domain, completed using reference TRBV28 and TRBJ2-7, is DVKVTQSSRYLVKRTGEKVFLECVQDMDHENMFWYRQDPGLGLRLIYFSYDVKMKEKGDIPEGYSVSREKKERFSLILESASTNQTSMYLCASSETSGGFGYEQYFGPGTRLTVT.

V and J are TRBV5-4 and TRBJ1-2; D is uncertain. The CDR3 is 11 residues long. From germline, CDR1 is SGHNT and CDR2 YYREEE (reference sequence). Trimming stripped 2 bases from V and 9 bases from J, with 8 bases between. The DNA of the CDR3 is TGTGCCAGCAGCTTTGACAAAAGCTACACCTTC. This codes for CASSFDKSYTF.

This chain links TRBV11-2 with TRBJ2-2; D is possibly TRBD2 (5 bases). The V gene's germline CDR1 is SGHAT and CDR2 FQNNGV. The germline V and J ends were trimmed by 4 bases and 4 bases, with 19 bases remaining between them. This CDR3 has 17 residues. CDR3 in amino acids: CASSSPWRASITGELFF. The CDR3 nucleotides read TGTGCCAGCAGCTCCCCCTGGCGGGCCTCGATCACCGGGGAGCTGTTTTTT.

V gene TRBV5-4 combines with J gene TRBJ1-1; D ambiguous. Trimming shortened V by 8 bases and J by 3 bases, and 8 bases separated the two germline ends. The length of the CDR3 is 11 residues. Germline V gene data show CDR1 as SGHNT and CDR2 as YYREEE (reference sequence). For the CDR3, the DNA is TGTGCCAGTACGAGGGACACTGAAGCTTTCTTT. Protein: CASTRDTEAFF. Combining the CDR3 with reference TRBV5-4 and TRBJ1-1 gives the whole variable domain ETGVTQSPTHLIKTRGQQVTLRCSSQSGHNTVSWYQQALGQGPQFIFQYYREEENGRGNFPPRFSGLQFPNYSSELNVNALELDDSALYLCASTRDTEAFFGQGTRLTVV.

The chain employs TRBV7-3 and TRBJ2-3; perhaps TRBD1 as D (5 bases). This CDR3 spans 15 amino acids. The V end was cut by 1 base, the J end by 2 bases, with 10 bases between. CDR1 is SGHTA and CDR2 is FQGTGA in the germline V gene. The DNA for the CDR3 is TGTGCCAGCAGCTTAATGGGCAGGGACACAGATACGCAGTATTTT. Translated: CASSLMGRDTDTQYF.

As DNA, the CDR3 is TGTGCCAGCAGCTCCGGGAGCCATAGCAATCAGCCCCAGCATTTT. Translating it yields CASSSGSHSNQPQHF. This chain uses TRBV7-2 with TRBJ1-5; D is ambiguous. This CDR3 contains 15 residues. Between the trimmed V and J ends, which lost 4 bases and 0 bases, there was a span of 10 bases. CDR1 is SGHTA and CDR2 is FQGNSA in the germline V gene.

This chain links TRBV5-1 with TRBJ2-3; the match to TRBD2 covers 9 bases. The CDR3 is 16 amino acids. CDR1 SGHRS and CDR2 YFSETQ come from the germline V gene. With 8 bases clipped from V and 3 bases from J, the junction kept 13 bases outside the gene matches. In nucleotides, the CDR3 is TGCGCCAGTCGCACAATTAGCGGGAGCGGAACAGATACGCAGTATTTT. Its translation is CASRTISGSGTDTQYF.

V is TRBV5-4 and J is TRBJ1-1, with D unclear. The CDR3 extends over 13 amino acids. In germline, CDR1 is SGHNT, CDR2 YYREEE (reference sequence). The V end was cut by 7 bases, the J end by 0 bases, with 10 bases between. CDR3 in amino acids: CASRTGLNTEAFF. CDR3 coding DNA: TGTGCCAGCCGCACCGGGTTGAACACTGAAGCTTTCTTT.

The V and J genes are TRBV28 and TRBJ1-1; 7 bases are shared with TRBD1. The CDR3 is made up of 12 amino acids. The V gene's germline CDR1 is MDHEN and CDR2 SYDVKM. The V and J ends lost 6 bases and 10 bases, in that order; junction bases with no gene match: 8. CDR3 nucleotide sequence: TGTGCCAGCAGCACGGGACAGCTCCGAGCTTTCTTT. Amino acid sequence: CASSTGQLRAFF.

A single count supports this clone. The chain is built from TRBV3-1 (or the pseudogene TRBV3-2) and TRBJ1-2, with 8 bases identical to TRBD1. CDR3 size: 13 residues. Germline CDR1 LGHDT, CDR2 YNNKEL (reference sequence). V was pared by 2 bases and J by 8 bases, with 4 bases of the junction left unmatched. DNA of the CDR3: TGTGCCAGCAGCCAACCAGGGGGCGCGGGCTACACCTTC. Translating it yields CASSQPGGAGYTF.

The V gene is TRBV5-1, the J gene TRBJ2-7, with D possibly matching TRBD2 (6 bases). CDR1 and CDR2 (germline): SGHRS, YFSETQ. CDR3 size: 13 residues. Trimming took off 0 bases at V and 7 bases at J, with 11 bases between the two ends. For the CDR3, the DNA is TGCGCCAGCAGCTTGGGCTATGGAGGGGAGCAGTACTTC. This gives the protein CASSLGYGGEQYF.

This clone was detected once. The genes are TRBV7-7 and TRBJ2-2, with D maybe TRBD1 (6 bases). This CDR3 comprises 14 residues. The germline V gene encodes CDR1 SSHAT and CDR2 FNYEAQ (reference sequence). V was pared by 6 bases and J by 3 bases, with 11 bases between. The CDR3 here is CASSSGVHTGELFF. CDR3 in DNA: TGTGCCAGCAGTTCAGGGGTCCACACCGGGGAGCTGTTTTTT.

This sequence joins TRBV5-4 and TRBJ2-5, with D possibly TRBD1 on 6 matching bases. V was shortened by 4 bases and J by 4 bases, with 14 bases between the two germline ends. From germline, CDR1 is SGHNT and CDR2 YYREEE (reference sequence). The CDR3 has 14 amino acids. Written as DNA, the CDR3 is TGTGCCAGCAGCCATAGGACAGAGGCAGAGACCCAGTACTTC. This gives the protein CASSHRTEAETQYF.

The V gene is TRBV11-3, the J gene TRBJ2-2; tentatively, D is TRBD2 (5 bases). This CDR3 is 14 amino acids long. V lost 8 bases and J lost 4, with 14 bases in between. Germline V CDR1 and CDR2: SGHNT, YENEEA. For the CDR3, the DNA is TGTGCCAGCGCCCTGAGGGTTGTCACCGGGGAGCTGTTTTTT. It translates to CASALRVVTGELFF.

V gene TRBV21-1 combines with J gene TRBJ1-2; no check of the table's D call, TRBD1, against the DNA was made. TRBV21-1 represents a pseudogene. The CDR3 extends over 18 amino acids. CDR3 nucleotides: TGTGCCAGCAGCAAAGAGGGTTCGGGACAGGGCTACTACTATGGCTACACCTTC. Translating gives CASSKEGSGQGYYYGYTF.